This TCR beta chain was recorded in a study of blood T cell repertoires in COVID-19. Looking at the study overall: Italy, Spain and the United States were the sources of the convalescent and acute COVID-19 samples. T cells, B-cell-depleted T cells, or PBMCs provided the cDNA or gDNA that served as material.

The ends were cut back, 0 bases at V and 5 bases at J, with 12 bases in the middle. This CDR3 contains 15 residues. The germline V gene encodes CDR1 SGHRS and CDR2 YFSETQ. Clones were read by immunoSEQ multiplex PCR, and TCRdb kept only the in-frame ones, dropping some. Of about 220,000 clones in the sample, roughly 80% are singletons; the top ten hold approximately 5.3%. Sequences were obtained from peripheral blood. This TCR was recovered from a human donor in a cohort sampled during active COVID-19. The chain uses TRBV5-1 and TRBJ2-4; TRBD2 might be the D (6 bases). Here the CDR3 reads CASSLGKASENIQYF. CDR3 in DNA: TGCGCCAGCAGCTTGGGTAAAGCTAGCGAAAACATTCAGTACTTC.